These 28 T cell receptor beta chains share one sample of origin, sequenced in a study of T-cell reconstitution after alpha-beta-depleted transplantation in children (dated by TCRdb to 2015 to 2016). Library preparation was by PCR. Sequencing was carried out with an Illumina HiSeq 2500. To normalize quantification of the TCRbeta repertoire, the TCR libraries were built with molecular barcoding that relied on unique molecular identifiers. The public reads were run again by TCRdb, first through fastp at Q25 and then through MiXCR, and only productive beta chains were kept. Every entry covers one CDR3 protein and lists the most common genes and DNA from its rows. This sample is represented by some 590,000 distinct CDR3 sequences; over 9.5% of them were singletons. The leading ten clones occupy about 4% of the sample. Sample: PBMCs from the stem cell graft donor, taken from the stem cell graft. The receptors here all came from a human donor who donated a stem cell graft to a child with acute myeloid leukemia.

This clonotype was counted between two and nine times. The CDR3 here is CASSVQKAGAPPYEQYF. In nucleotides, the CDR3 is TGTGCCAGCAGCGTACAAAAGGCGGGAGCACCCCCCTACGAGCAGTACTTC. V gene TRBV9 combines with J gene TRBJ2-7; 7 bases align to TRBD2. The V gene's germline CDR1 is SGDLS and CDR2 YYNGEE. V shed 1 base, J shed 2 bases, and the junction held 12 bases outside the gene matches. The CDR3 runs 17 residues.

V and J are TRBV9 and TRBJ2-7, with D unresolved. Trimming removed 0 bases from V and 3 bases from J, with 10 bases in between. Germline CDR1 and CDR2: SGDLS and YYNGEE. The CDR3 contains 14 residues. The CDR3 nucleotides are TGTGCCAGCAGCGTAGGGGCCAGTGACTACGAGCAGTACTTC. Protein product: CASSVGASDYEQYF.

V usage is TRBV7-9 and J usage is TRBJ2-3; D tentatively fits TRBD1 or TRBD2 (5 bases each). This CDR3 has 15 amino acids. Per the germline V gene, CDR1 is SEHNR and CDR2 is FQNEAQ (reference sequence). Trimming left V 5 bases short and J 0 bases short, with 12 bases between. The CDR3 sequence is CASSPGDGSTDTQYF. CDR3 bases: TGTGCCAGCAGCCCCGGGGACGGAAGCACAGATACGCAGTATTTT. The full variable domain, completed using reference TRBV7-9 and TRBJ2-3, is DTGVSQNPRHKITKRGQNVTFRCDPISEHNRLYWYRQTLGQGPEFLTYFQNEAQLEKSRLLSDRFSAERPKGSFSTLEIQRTEQGDSAMYLCASSPGDGSTDTQYFGPGTRLTVL.

The rearrangement links TRBV5-6 to TRBJ2-1; no firm D call. V gave up 0 bases and J gave up 7 bases, with 17 bases separating them. The CDR3 consists of 16 residues. CDR1 SGHDT and CDR2 YYEEEE come from the germline V gene. CDR3 sequence: CASSLVSKLNLNEQFF. CDR3 nucleotides: TGTGCCAGCAGCTTGGTTTCGAAACTCAATTTGAATGAGCAGTTCTTC.

This clonotype was recorded at least ten times. The CDR3 spells CATPRGVGRRDEETQYF. The CDR3 DNA is TGTGCCACCCCCCGCGGGGTTGGCCGGCGTGATGAAGAGACCCAGTACTTC. The J gene is TRBJ2-5, the V gene TRBV25-1; the D gene is possibly TRBD2 (6 bases). Germline lookup yields CDR1 MGHDK and CDR2 SYGVNS. With 10 bases removed from V and 3 bases from J, the gap between germline ends came to 27 bases. This CDR3 is 17 amino acids long.

The sample holds many counts of this clonotype. The chain recombines TRBV12-3 or TRBV12-4 with TRBJ2-7, with D tentatively TRBD1 or TRBD2 (5 bases each). The CDR3 loop spans 13 amino acids. Deletions cut 5 bases from V and 9 bases from J, with 17 bases between. The CDR3 nucleotides are TGTGCCAGCAGTGTGAGGGGTCCAGAGGTGCAGTACTTC. This translates into CASSVRGPEVQYF.

This clonotype was counted at least ten times. V gene TRBV9 combines with J gene TRBJ2-7; 8 nucleotides line up with TRBD2. After removal of 9 bases from V and 5 bases from J, the junction contained 31 bases not matched to a gene. Germline V gene data show CDR1 as SGDLS and CDR2 as YYNGEE. The CDR3 is made up of 20 amino acids. The CDR3 DNA sequence: TGTGCCACCATACATCAAGATTGCGGGGGGCTCAACGTACCTATCCACGAGCAGTACTTC. Amino acids: CATIHQDCGGLNVPIHEQYF. The variable domain in full, completed from reference TRBV9 and TRBJ2-7, reads DSGVTQTPKHLITATGQRVTLRCSPRSGDLSVYWYQQSLDQGLQFLIQYYNGEERAKGNILERFSAQQFPDLHSELNLSSLELGDSALYFCATIHQDCGGLNVPIHEQYFGPGTRLTVT.

This clonotype has more than one count but fewer than ten. The chain recombines TRBV7-3 with TRBJ2-1, with D maybe TRBD2 (7 bases). V lost 0 bases to trimming and J lost 4 bases, with 10 bases between them. The CDR3 sequence is 15 residues long. CDR1 SGHTA and CDR2 FQGTGA come from the germline V gene. The DNA of the CDR3 is TGTGCCAGCAGCTTAACAGGGGGGGATTACAATGAGCAGTTCTTC. It codes for CASSLTGGDYNEQFF.

The CDR3 DNA reads TGTGCCAGCAGCTTAGATCCCAGCGGGCCCCTTAATGAGCAGTTCTTC. Translated: CASSLDPSGPLNEQFF. The chain carries TRBV11-2 and TRBJ2-1; tentative D call: TRBD2 (6 bases). Trimming shortened V by 0 bases and J by 7 bases, and 16 bases separated the two germline ends. CDR3 size: 16 residues. Looked up from germline, CDR1 is SGHAT and CDR2 is FQNNGV.

This clonotype was seen many times. V usage is TRBV20-1 and J usage is TRBJ1-3, with 7 bases identical to TRBD1. Looked up from germline, CDR1 is DFQATT and CDR2 is SNEGSKA (reference sequence). The CDR3 covers 11 residues. V gave up 4 bases and J gave up 14 bases; unmatched junction bases: 8. The CDR3 nucleotides are TGCAGTGCTACAGAACCCGGGACAGTATATTTT. It translates to CSATEPGTVYF.

The CDR3 bases are TGTGCCACCAGCAGGGGGGAGGGCTACACCTTC. This sequence encodes CATSRGEGYTF. This chain joins TRBV15 and TRBJ1-2, with D maybe TRBD1 (5 bases). V lost 3 bases and J lost 8, with 7 bases in between. The CDR3 is made up of 11 amino acids. Germline V gene lookup returns CDR1 LNHNV and CDR2 YYDKDF (reference sequence).

This chain uses TRBV20-1 with TRBJ2-1; D is possibly TRBD2 (5 bases). The length of the CDR3 is 16 residues. Germline CDR1 reads DFQATT; CDR2 reads SNEGSKA (reference sequence). V dropped 0 bases and J dropped 9 bases, with 21 bases sitting between them. CDR3 loop: CSARDRKAALTGEQFF. The CDR3 DNA reads as TGCAGTGCTAGAGATCGTAAAGCGGCGCTGACTGGTGAGCAGTTCTTC.

The chain uses TRBV14 and TRBJ2-7; D is unclear. CDR3 size: 13 residues. From germline, CDR1 is SGHDN and CDR2 FVKESK. The V end lost 3 bases, the J end lost 5 bases, and 11 bases lay between the germline ends. CDR3 nucleotide sequence: TGTGCCAGCAGCCAGAGGAGACCCGACGAGCAGTACTTC. This translates into CASSQRRPDEQYF.

This clonotype was observed a few times. This chain uses TRBV5-1 with TRBJ2-2; TRBD1 matches at 8 bases. The V segment lost 9 bases and the J segment 3 bases; nucleotides outside the gene matches: 7. The germline gives CDR1 SGHRS, CDR2 YFSETQ. The CDR3 has 14 residues. CDR3 in DNA: TGCGCCACCCAGACACAGGGGGACACCGGGGAGCTGTTTTTT. Translation: CATQTQGDTGELFF.

The chain carries TRBV15 and TRBJ2-5; maybe TRBD1 (5 bases). V lost 0 bases and J lost 5, with 10 bases in between. Germline V CDR1 and CDR2: LNHNV, YYDKDF (reference sequence). This CDR3 spans 14 amino acids. This CDR3 reads CATSREPGWETQYF. In DNA form, the CDR3 reads TGTGCCACCAGCAGAGAACCAGGGTGGGAGACCCAGTACTTC.

The CDR3 DNA sequence: TGCAGTGCTAGGGACAGGGTGGCCACCGCGCCCCAGCATTTT. Translated: CSARDRVATAPQHF. The V gene is TRBV20-1, the J gene TRBJ1-5; 8 nucleotides line up with TRBD1. The length of the CDR3 is 14 residues. The V segment lost 3 bases and the J segment 9 bases; nucleotides outside the gene matches: 10. CDR1 is DFQATT and CDR2 is SNEGSKA in the germline V gene (reference sequence).

This chain connects TRBV2 to TRBJ1-1; D is unclear. Germline CDR1 reads SNHLY; CDR2 reads FYNNEI. The CDR3 loop spans 16 amino acids. Trimming stripped 5 bases from V and 0 bases from J, with 16 bases between. The CDR3 reads CASSYVGIGMNTEAFF. The CDR3 bases are TGTGCCAGCAGTTATGTAGGGATCGGGATGAACACTGAAGCTTTCTTT. The full variable domain, its missing parts supplied by reference TRBV2 and TRBJ1-1, is EPEVTQTPSHQVTQMGQEVILRCVPISNHLYFYWYRQILGQKVEFLVSFYNNEISEKSEIFDDQFSVERPDGSNFTLKIRSTKLEDSAMYFCASSYVGIGMNTEAFFGQGTRLTVV.

The chain employs TRBV7-2 and TRBJ2-3, with a possible D match to TRBD2 (8 bases). The V end was cut by 2 bases, the J end by 8 bases, with 17 bases between. Germline loops: CDR1 SGHTA, CDR2 FQGNSA. The CDR3 covers 15 residues. The CDR3 sequence is CASSLLAGQTGTQYF. The CDR3 DNA sequence: TGTGCCAGCAGCTTATTAGCGGGACAGACCGGTACGCAGTATTTT.

This clonotype was seen a few times. This CDR3 reads CASSFLRERAGELFF. In DNA, the CDR3 is TGTGCCAGCAGTTTTCTCCGGGAGAGAGCCGGGGAGCTGTTTTTT. This rearrangement joins TRBV12-3 or TRBV12-4 to TRBJ2-2, with D possibly being TRBD2 (6 bases). CDR3 size: 15 residues. The V and J ends lost 3 bases and 6 bases respectively, with 14 bases between them.

J is TRBJ2-7 and V is TRBV5-1; D is possibly TRBD1 (6 bases). Germline V lookup: CDR1 SGHRS, CDR2 YFSETQ. The CDR3 runs to 14 residues. Between the trimmed V and J ends, which lost 6 bases and 2 bases, there was a span of 15 bases. CDR3 protein: CASTFGDRPYEQYV. CDR3 DNA sequence: TGCGCCAGCACCTTCGGTGACAGGCCCTACGAGCAGTACGTC.

A few counts support this clonotype. V usage is TRBV12-3 or TRBV12-4 and J usage is TRBJ1-2, with D hard to call. The CDR3 consists of 14 residues. Trimming cost V 7 bases and J 5 bases, with 17 bases left between them. This chain's CDR3 is CASTRGWRAYGYTF. The CDR3 nucleotides are TGTGCCAGCACTCGCGGCTGGCGAGCTTATGGCTACACCTTC.

This clonotype was counted ten times or more. CDR3 residues: CASSQGTGPYEQYF. CDR3 coding DNA: TGTGCCAGCAGCCAAGGGACAGGGCCCTACGAGCAGTACTTC. The rearrangement links TRBV7-9 to TRBJ2-7; 9 bases fit TRBD1. The germline gives CDR1 SEHNR, CDR2 FQNEAQ (reference sequence). The length of the CDR3 is 14 residues. V lost 5 bases, J lost 2 bases, and 4 bases stayed unmatched. Full variable domain (outside the CDR3, taken from reference TRBV7-9 and TRBJ2-7): DTGVSQNPRHKITKRGQNVTFRCDPISEHNRLYWYRQTLGQGPEFLTYFQNEAQLEKSRLLSDRFSAERPKGSFSTLEIQRTEQGDSAMYLCASSQGTGPYEQYFGPGTRLTVT.

This clonotype came up a few times. The CDR3 DNA reads as TGCGCCAGCAGCTACGACTCGCTTAATGAGCAGTTCTTC. It is translated as CASSYDSLNEQFF. The V gene is TRBV5-1, the J gene TRBJ2-1; D is unresolved. Between the trimmed V and J ends, which lost 3 bases and 7 bases, there was a span of 11 bases. Germline CDR1 SGHRS, CDR2 YFSETQ. The CDR3 sequence is 13 residues long.

The chain links TRBV29-1 to TRBJ2-7; no definite D call. Germline V lookup: CDR1 SQVTM, CDR2 ANQGSEA. This CDR3 comprises 11 residues. V was cut by 2 bases and J by 6 bases, with 8 bases left in between. The CDR3 here is CSVERAAEQYF. DNA of the CDR3: TGCAGCGTTGAACGCGCGGCCGAGCAGTACTTC.

This clonotype came up many times. V usage is TRBV20-1 and J usage is TRBJ2-1; 9 bases fit TRBD2. CDR1 is DFQATT and CDR2 is SNEGSKA in the germline V gene (reference sequence). The CDR3 spans 17 residues. V was pared by 0 bases and J by 9 bases, with 15 bases of the junction left unmatched. CDR3 region: CSARDLAGLAGLGEQFF. The CDR3 DNA sequence: TGCAGTGCTAGAGACCTCGCAGGGCTAGCGGGATTGGGTGAGCAGTTCTTC.

This chain connects TRBV6-2 or TRBV6-3 to TRBJ2-1, with D possibly matching TRBD1 (6 bases). Germline V gene lookup returns CDR1 MNHEY and CDR2 SVGEGT. Between the trimmed V and J ends, which lost 8 bases and 6 bases, there was a span of 17 bases. CDR3 length equals 14 residues. CDR3 loop: CASFPSTGPNEQFF. In DNA form, the CDR3 reads TGTGCCAGCTTCCCTTCGACAGGTCCCAATGAGCAGTTCTTC.

A word on this clonotype: Mismatch with germline at one junction end may stem from a read error. The chain couples TRBV20-1 to TRBJ2-7, with D tentatively TRBD1 (6 bases). This CDR3 region has 17 residues. Germline assignment: CDR1 DFQATT and CDR2 SNEGSKA (reference sequence). In DNA form, the CDR3 reads TGCTGTGCTAGAGACGCCCGTTCGGCAGGGGCCTACTACGAGCAGTACTTC. Its translation is CCARDARSAGAYYEQYF.

This clonotype occurred many times. The chain is built from TRBV5-6 and TRBJ2-1, with 14 bases identical to TRBD2. CDR3 length: 17 amino acids. CDR1 is SGHDT, CDR2 YYEEEE, per germline. V trimming: 3 bases; J trimming: 4 bases; junction bases outside the gene matches: 6. CDR3 in DNA: TGTGCCAGCAGCTCAAGGCGACTAGCGGGAGGGTACAATGAGCAGTTCTTC. It codes for CASSSRRLAGGYNEQFF.